Following are 2 T cell receptor beta chains from one sample sequenced in a study of blood T cell repertoires in COVID-19. The data were produced by immunoSEQ multiplex PCR, yet TCRdb's version contains in-frame clones alone and is incomplete. Here the sample spans roughly 170,000 clones, approximately 87% being singletons. What was sequenced was peripheral blood. The receptors derive from a man aged 70-80 years with active or convalescent COVID-19.

The chain uses TRBV7-9 and TRBJ2-3, with D possibly matching TRBD1 (6 bases). The CDR3 has 16 amino acids. The germline V and J ends were trimmed by 2 bases and 0 bases, with 12 bases remaining between them. Germline V CDR1 and CDR2: SEHNR, FQNEAQ (reference sequence). The CDR3 sequence is CASSLLLGASTDTQYF. CDR3 DNA sequence: TGTGCCAGCAGCTTATTGCTGGGGGCGAGCACAGATACGCAGTATTTT.

The table lists this clone with a few counts. The CDR3 DNA reads as TGTGCCAGCAGCCAAGACCCAGGAACCTACGAGCAGTACTTC. It yields the protein CASSQDPGTYEQYF. This chain connects TRBV3-1 (or the pseudogene TRBV3-2) to TRBJ2-7; no firm D call. Germline V gives CDR1 LGHDT, CDR2 YNNKEL (reference sequence). V was pared by 0 bases and J by 2 bases, with 8 bases between. CDR3 length: 14 amino acids.